These 5 T cell receptor beta chains were sequenced from one sample in a study of Graves' ophthalmopathy and Graves' hyperthyroidism. Amplifying from RNA transcripts, the study obtained TCR beta CDR3 regions. Second-round multiplex PCR came after first-round RT-PCR with HTBI primers. A single record per CDR3 protein comes from TCRdb applying MiXCR to the multiplex PCR reads. The repertoire holds hundreds of thousands of distinct CDR3 sequences, with about 24% as singletons. The material sequenced was peripheral blood. These receptors all come from a young woman with stable Graves' hyperthyroidism. Some clones in this sample may be carry-over from other donors' samples.

This clonotype was detected many times. V gene TRBV11-1 combines with J gene TRBJ2-5; 9 nucleotides align to TRBD2. V gave up 4 bases and J gave up 7 bases; unmatched junction bases: 13. CDR3 length: 16 residues. Germline loops: CDR1 SGHAT, CDR2 FQDESV (reference sequence). CDR3 in amino acids: CASSSDPGLAGLTQYF. The CDR3 coding sequence is TGTGCCAGCAGCTCCGATCCGGGACTAGCAGGGTTGACCCAGTACTTC.

The table lists this clonotype with a few counts. The V and J genes are TRBV6-1 and TRBJ1-2; no clear D. The CDR3 runs 12 residues. Germline CDR1 reads MNHNS; CDR2 reads SASEGT. Trimming removed 7 bases from V and 8 bases from J, with 14 bases in between. CDR3 nucleotides: TGTGCCAGCACCCACAACGGAAAGGGCTACACCTTC. Translated: CASTHNGKGYTF.

This clonotype has only one observation. The chain couples TRBV6-1 to TRBJ1-1, with D possibly TRBD1 on 5 matching bases. The CDR3 is made up of 16 amino acids. V shed 7 bases and J shed 0 bases, with 18 bases lying between them. CDR1 and CDR2 from the germline V gene are MNHNS and SASEGT. In nucleotides, the CDR3 is TGTGCCAGCACCCAAGGACTGGGGGTCATGAACACTGAAGCTTTCTTT. Encoded protein: CASTQGLGVMNTEAFF.

This clonotype came up a few times. The rearrangement joins TRBV15 to TRBJ1-3, with D possibly TRBD1 on 6 matching bases. The length of the CDR3 is 16 residues. Trimming shortened V by 4 bases and J by 4 bases, and 17 bases separated the two germline ends. Per germline, CDR1 LNHNV and CDR2 YYDKDF (reference sequence). The CDR3 bases are TGTGCCACCAGCAAGACAGGAATGATGTCCGGAAACACCATATATTTT. Its translation is CATSKTGMMSGNTIYF.

The chain has TRBV12-3 or TRBV12-4 and TRBJ2-7; D not resolved. V was cut by 5 bases and J by 3 bases, with 11 bases left in between. The CDR3 spans 13 residues. This CDR3 reads CASSPEPHYEQYF. For the CDR3, the DNA is TGTGCCAGCAGTCCAGAGCCCCACTACGAGCAGTACTTC.